This TCR beta chain derives from a study of T cell changes during pregnancy in multiple sclerosis. The germline gives CDR1 SGHTA, CDR2 FQGTGA. With 0 bases removed from V and 14 bases from J, the gap between germline ends came to 16 bases. CDR3 length: 13 residues. Using immunoSEQ multiplex PCR, the repertoire was profiled, and TCRdb retains in-frame clones only, with some absent. The sample lists about 56,000 clones; around 85% were seen once. The sample consisted of CD4+ T cells from peripheral blood mononuclear cells, taken in the third trimester of pregnancy. The rearrangement joins TRBV7-3 to TRBJ1-2; D is ambiguous. This TCR derives from a female donor with multiple sclerosis, enrolled in a pregnancy study. CDR3 in DNA: TGTGCCAGCAGCTTAACTACCGGTGCGGTCAGTACCTTC. This gives the protein CASSLTTGAVSTF. Variable domain in full (rest from reference TRBV7-3 and TRBJ1-2): GAGVSQTPSNKVTEKGKYVELRCDPISGHTALYWYRQSLGQGPEFLIYFQGTGAADDSGLPNDRFFAVRPEGSVSTLKIQRTERGDSAVYLCASSLTTGAVSTFGSGTRLTVV.